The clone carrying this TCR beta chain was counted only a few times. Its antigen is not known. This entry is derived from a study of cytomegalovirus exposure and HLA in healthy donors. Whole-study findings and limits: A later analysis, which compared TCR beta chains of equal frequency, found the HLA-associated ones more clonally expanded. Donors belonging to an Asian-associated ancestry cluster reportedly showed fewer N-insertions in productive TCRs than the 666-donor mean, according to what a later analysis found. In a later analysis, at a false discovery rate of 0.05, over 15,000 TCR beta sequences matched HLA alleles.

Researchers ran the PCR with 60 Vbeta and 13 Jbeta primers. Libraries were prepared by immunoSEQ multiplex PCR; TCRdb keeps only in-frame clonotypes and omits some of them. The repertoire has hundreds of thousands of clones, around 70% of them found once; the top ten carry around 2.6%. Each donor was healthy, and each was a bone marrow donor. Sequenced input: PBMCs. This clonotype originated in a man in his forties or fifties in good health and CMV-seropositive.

The CDR3 DNA reads as TGTGCCAGCAGCCTAAGCGGGGGAGTAGATACGCAGTATTTT. Its translation is CASSLSGGVDTQYF. The chain has TRBV7-2 and TRBJ2-3; 8 bases are a match to TRBD2. This CDR3 comprises 14 residues. V lost 5 bases to trimming and J lost 5 bases; unmatched junction nucleotides: 6. CDR1 is SGHTA and CDR2 is FQGNSA in the germline V gene. Full variable domain (missing parts from reference TRBV7-2 and TRBJ2-3): GAGVSQSPSNKVTEKGKDVELRCDPISGHTALYWYRQSLGQGLEFLIYFQGNSAPDKSGLPSDRFSAERTGGSVSTLTIQRTQQEDSAVYLCASSLSGGVDTQYFGPGTRLTVL.